This T cell receptor (beta chain) was sequenced in a study of blood T cells in healthy people across ages. Study summary: Through template switching, about one barcoded beta molecule was captured per two T cells, as measured in model experiments. Study-wide findings and caveats: A conclusive naive versus antigen-experienced comparison was prevented by the unsorted PBMCs.

Extractions gave at least 5.5 micrograms of total RNA per sample. A sample-barcoded 5' primer and a J-beta primer mix were used in a second PCR of roughly 6 to 11 cycles. No fewer than 3 million CDR3-containing paired-end reads came from each sample. TCRdb passed the 5' RACE reads through MiXCR, listing each CDR3 protein once. The table has around 900,000 distinct CDR3 sequences, 25% to 30% seen once. Per the germline V gene, CDR1 is MNHEY and CDR2 is SVGAGI. The V gene lost 6 bases and the J gene lost 13 bases, with 19 bases spanning the gap. CDR3 length: 13 residues. On this clonotype: Its specificity is not known.

The sequence was collected from an elderly woman in good health. Source material: blood. This chain joins TRBV6-5 and TRBJ2-1; weak D call: TRBD2 (6 bases). The CDR3 protein is CASSWDGGRAQFF. CDR3 nucleotides: TGTGCCAGCAGCTGGGACGGGGGAAGGGCCCAGTTCTTC.